A selection of T cell receptor beta chains follows, all from one sample in a study of early T cells in non-severe SARS-CoV-2 infection. TCRdb independently ran MiXCR on the 5' RACE reads; one entry per CDR3 protein. This sample has 100,000 to 120,000 distinct CDR3 sequences, with 10% to 15% found just once. Sequences were derived from whole blood, sampled at baseline. The source of these receptors is an adult who was a healthcare worker with PCR-confirmed SARS-CoV-2 infection or an uninfected control (not recorded which). The CDR3 runs from the conserved cysteine through the conserved F or W. Each record gives: J gene, D gene, CDR3 length, clone size, V gene, CDR3 protein, CDR3 DNA. The D gene is left open where the match is weak. A row's size may be missing; if present it is once, few, many or a size class.

TRBJ1-3	.	14	.	TRBV7-9	CASSLSPLRNTIYF	TGTGCCAGCAGCTTGTCTCCCTTGCGAAACACCATATATTTT
TRBJ2-7	.	12	.	TRBV29-1	CSVWQGRYEQYF	TGCAGCGTTTGGCAGGGTCGGTACGAGCAGTACTTC
TRBJ2-7	.	16	.	TRBV10-2	CASTSYRVENSYEQYF	TGCGCCAGCACCTCTTACAGGGTCGAAAACTCCTACGAGCAGTACTTC
TRBJ2-7	TRBD1	12	many	TRBV12-3/TRBV12-4	CASSQGVYEQYF	TGTGCCAGCAGTCAGGGGGTCTACGAGCAGTACTTC
TRBJ2-5	TRBD2	16	.	TRBV27	CASSTGLAGSQETQYF	TGTGCCAGCAGCACCGGACTAGCGGGTAGTCAAGAGACCCAGTACTTC
TRBJ2-2	TRBD1	16	.	TRBV20-1	CSARRTGQPYTGELFF	TGCAGTGCTAGGAGGACGGGACAGCCTTATACCGGGGAGCTGTTTTTT
TRBJ2-1	TRBD1	16	few	TRBV6-5	CASSPGQGGAYNEQFF	TGTGCCAGCAGTCCGGGACAGGGGGGTGCCTACAATGAGCAGTTCTTC
TRBJ2-3	.	14	.	TRBV7-9	CASSLTLGADTQYF	TGTGCCAGCAGCTTGACCCTGGGGGCAGATACGCAGTATTTT
TRBJ1-6	.	16	few	TRBV3-1	CASSQPLPGARVVPHF	TGTGCCAGCAGCCAACCTCTCCCTGGGGCACGGGTAGTGCCGCACTTT
TRBJ2-1	.	14	.	TRBV9	CASSARSALNEQFF	TGTGCCAGCAGCGCCCGGTCAGCTCTCAATGAGCAGTTCTTC